This passage covers 28 T cell receptor beta chains from one sample sequenced in a study of T cells in Graves' hyperthyroidism and ophthalmopathy. Authors of the study amplified TCR beta CDR3 regions from RNA transcripts. HTBI primers were used for first-round RT-PCR of the TCR CDR3. TCRdb itself ran the multiplex PCR reads through MiXCR, one entry per CDR3 protein. Among about 600,000 distinct CDR3 sequences, 12% to 15% were seen once, and the ten largest hold approximately 6.4%. Source material: blood. The receptor set was obtained from a woman under 30 with Graves' ophthalmopathy.

This clonotype was detected many times. This chain links TRBV7-6 with TRBJ2-3, with D unclear. The V gene lost 1 base and the J gene lost 0 bases, with 8 bases spanning the gap. Germline V gene sequence: CDR1 SGHVS, CDR2 FNYEAQ. CDR3 length equals 15 residues. As DNA, the CDR3 is TGTGCCAGCAGCTTAGAGGCAGGTAGCACAGATACGCAGTATTTT. Translated, it gives CASSLEAGSTDTQYF.

The table lists this clonotype with a few counts. The V call is TRBV4-1, the J call TRBJ1-1; D not certain. Germline V gene sequence: CDR1 MGHRA, CDR2 YSYEKL. V lost 4 bases and J lost 0, with 9 bases in between. The CDR3 has 14 amino acids. CDR3 sequence reads: CASSRVGLNTEAFF. The CDR3 DNA is TGCGCCAGCAGCCGGGTAGGGCTGAACACTGAAGCTTTCTTT.

This clonotype has at least ten counts. The chain links TRBV27 to TRBJ2-1; 8 bases map to TRBD1. J lost 0 bases, V lost 6 bases, and 7 bases had no gene match. Germline V CDR1 and CDR2: MNHEY, SMNVEV (reference sequence). The CDR3 loop spans 16 amino acids. This chain's CDR3 is CASSRDRGISYNEQFF. CDR3 bases: TGTGCCAGCAGCCGAGACAGGGGCATCTCCTACAATGAGCAGTTCTTC.

The chain uses TRBV20-1 and TRBJ2-7, with TRBD2 identical over 11 bases. Trimming cost V 1 base and J 2 bases; bases outside gene matches: 7. This CDR3 comprises 16 residues. Germline V gene data show CDR1 as DFQATT and CDR2 as SNEGSKA (reference sequence). The CDR3 DNA reads TGCAGTGCTAGAGGTCGGCTAGCGGGAGGAGCCTACGAGCAGTACTTC. Residues: CSARGRLAGGAYEQYF.

V is TRBV28 and J is TRBJ2-2, with TRBD1 matching over 9 bases. This CDR3 has 16 residues. Looked up from germline, CDR1 is MDHEN and CDR2 is SYDVKM. The J segment lost 0 bases and the V segment lost 3 bases, leaving 2 bases of the junction unmatched. CDR3 DNA: TGTGCCAGCAGTTTCCGGGACAGGGCGAACACCGGGGAGCTGTTTTTT. The encoded protein is CASSFRDRANTGELFF.

This sequence joins TRBV18 and TRBJ2-7; the D is unclear. CDR3 size: 17 residues. V dropped 2 bases and J dropped 6 bases, with 23 bases sitting between them. CDR1 and CDR2 (germline): KGHSH, LQKENI. CDR3 amino acids: CASSPTSAQHPMGEQYF. CDR3 in DNA: TGTGCCAGCTCACCAACCTCTGCGCAGCACCCCATGGGCGAGCAGTACTTC.

The chain is built from TRBV12-3 or TRBV12-4 and TRBJ1-5; D gene uncertain. Trimming took 4 bases from V and 9 from J, leaving 7 bases between them. The CDR3 has 11 residues. The DNA for the CDR3 is TGTGCCAGCAGTTATCATCGGCCCCAGCATTTT. It specifies CASSYHRPQHF.

This clonotype has a count of ten or more. The rearrangement links TRBV7-8 to TRBJ2-3; 8 bases match TRBD1. The CDR3 consists of 17 residues. Germline V CDR1 and CDR2: SGHVS, FQNEAQ. Trimming took 0 bases from V and 0 from J; bases not matched to a gene: 5. In nucleotides, the CDR3 is TGTGCCAGCAGCTTAGCCGACAGGGGATGGAGCACAGATACGCAGTATTTT. Translating gives CASSLADRGWSTDTQYF.

This clonotype has at least ten counts. The V gene is TRBV7-8, the J gene TRBJ2-5, with 7 bases aligning to TRBD2. V shed 4 bases and J 1 base; nucleotides not matched to a gene: 9. The CDR3 is 16 residues long. The V gene's germline CDR1 is SGHVS and CDR2 FQNEAQ. The CDR3 DNA is TGTGCCAGCAGCTCCGGGAGCGGGGTCCGCCAAGAGACCCAGTACTTC. Protein product: CASSSGSGVRQETQYF.

This clonotype was seen at least ten times. The J gene is TRBJ2-7, the V gene TRBV7-2, with 9 bases fitting TRBD2. The junction had 3 bases not matched to a gene; V was cut back by 4 bases and J by 5 bases. Germline V lookup: CDR1 SGHTA, CDR2 FQGNSA. This CDR3 has 13 residues. The CDR3 region is CASSSWTSDEQYF. CDR3 nucleotide sequence: TGTGCCAGCAGCTCGTGGACTAGCGACGAGCAGTACTTC.

This clonotype came up many times. The rearrangement links TRBV2 to TRBJ2-5; the match to TRBD2 covers 11 bases. Germline V gene sequence: CDR1 SNHLY, CDR2 FYNNEI. J was trimmed by 5 bases and V by 3 bases; bases with no gene match: 5. CDR3 length: 15 residues. In DNA form, the CDR3 reads TGTGCCAGCAGTGACCTAGCGGGAGGCCGGGAGACCCAGTACTTC. This translates into CASSDLAGGRETQYF.

V and J are TRBV20-1 and TRBJ2-4; maybe TRBD2 (6 bases). The CDR3 sequence is 15 residues long. Germline V gene data show CDR1 as DFQATT and CDR2 as SNEGSKA (reference sequence). The V gene lost 3 bases and the J gene lost 7 bases, with 19 bases spanning the gap. CDR3 coding DNA: TGCAGTGCTAGGAGGTGGGGGGATGGGTGGAACATTCAGTACTTC. Amino acid sequence: CSARRWGDGWNIQYF.

The chain has TRBV6-1 and TRBJ2-1, with TRBD2 matching 8 bases. Trimming removed 9 bases from V and 8 bases from J; junction bases left unmatched: 12. Per germline, CDR1 MNHNS and CDR2 SASEGT. The CDR3 is 14 residues long. CDR3 region: CASTGGPYPHEQFF. The CDR3 nucleotides read TGTGCCAGTACGGGGGGGCCCTACCCCCATGAGCAGTTCTTC.

Many counts were recorded for this clonotype. This rearrangement joins TRBV10-3 to TRBJ2-3; D is possibly TRBD1 (6 bases). CDR3 length: 13 amino acids. CDR1 and CDR2 (germline): ENHRY, SYGVKD. V was shortened by 2 bases and J by 6 bases, with 9 bases between the two germline ends. CDR3 sequence (DNA): TGTGCCATCAGTGAGGCAGGGGCGGATACGCAGTATTTT. Protein product: CAISEAGADTQYF.

This clonotype was recorded many times. The chain couples TRBV7-3 to TRBJ2-3, with D possibly being TRBD1 (7 bases). V lost 1 base to trimming and J lost 3 bases, with 14 bases between them. The CDR3 totals 16 residues. CDR1 and CDR2 from the germline V gene are SGHTA and FQGTGA. The CDR3 coding sequence is TGTGCCAGCAGCTTAATAGGAGGGGGCGGGACAGATACGCAGTATTTT. This translates into CASSLIGGGGTDTQYF. The whole variable domain, remainder taken from reference TRBV7-3 and TRBJ2-3, is GAGVSQTPSNKVTEKGKYVELRCDPISGHTALYWYRQSLGQGPEFLIYFQGTGAADDSGLPNDRFFAVRPEGSVSTLKIQRTERGDSAVYLCASSLIGGGGTDTQYFGPGTRLTVL.

The table lists this clonotype with many counts. The chain couples TRBV11-2 to TRBJ1-2; 8 bases agree with TRBD1. The junction had 8 bases not matched to a gene; V was cut back by 6 bases and J by 8 bases. Germline-derived CDR1 and CDR2 are SGHAT and FQNNGV. The length of the CDR3 is 13 residues. The CDR3 region has the DNA TGTGCCAGCAGTCATACAGGGGGTAGAGGCTACACCTTC. This sequence encodes CASSHTGGRGYTF.

This clonotype was observed a few times. The DNA of the CDR3 is TGCAGCGTTGCGTCTCTGGGGCCCCATGGCTACACCTTC. Translated, it gives CSVASLGPHGYTF. The V gene is TRBV29-1, the J gene TRBJ1-2; D possibly corresponds to TRBD1 (5 bases). V was cut by 4 bases and J by 6 bases, with 15 bases left in between. Germline CDR1 SQVTM, CDR2 ANQGSEA. The CDR3 contains 13 residues.

This clonotype was picked up many times. Germline and junction disagree at one end, which may indicate a read error. The rearrangement links TRBV7-8 to TRBJ2-5; D gene uncertain. The germline CDR1 and CDR2 sequences are SGHVS and FQNEAQ. CDR3 length equals 11 residues. DNA of the CDR3: TGTGTCAGCAGCTTGGGGGAGACCCAGTACTTC. This translates into CVSSLGETQYF.

The chain is built from TRBV29-1 and TRBJ2-5; D gene unclear. Germline CDR1 is SQVTM and CDR2 is ANQGSEA. This CDR3 region has 12 residues. The CDR3 nucleotides read TGCAGTACCGTCGACCCTGAGGAGACCCAGTACTTC. It is translated as CSTVDPEETQYF.

Notes on this clonotype: One end of the junction fails to match germline, which may point to a read error. The gene calls are TRBV25-1 and TRBJ2-1; D possibly corresponds to TRBD1 (6 bases). Per germline, CDR1 MGHDK and CDR2 SYGVNS. CDR3 length: 11 amino acids. The CDR3 is CASSGGTMAYF. The CDR3 coding sequence is TGTGCCAGCAGTGGGGGGACAATGGCGTACTTC.

This clonotype was detected ten times or more. The chain employs TRBV6-1 and TRBJ1-1, with D tentatively TRBD1 (5 bases). Trimming pared 5 bases from V and 0 bases from J, leaving 16 bases between. The CDR3 extends over 16 amino acids. Germline V gene lookup returns CDR1 MNHNS and CDR2 SASEGT. The CDR3 DNA sequence: TGTGCCAGCAGTCCCACAGGTACCAGCATGAACACTGAAGCTTTCTTT. Translation: CASSPTGTSMNTEAFF.

This clonotype appeared many times. J is TRBJ2-7 and V is TRBV20-1; D is uncertain. Germline V gene sequence: CDR1 DFQATT, CDR2 SNEGSKA (reference sequence). Trimming removed 6 bases at V and 4 bases at J, with 13 bases between. This CDR3 is built from 12 residues. The CDR3 loop reads CSASTSWYEQYF. DNA for the CDR3: TGCAGTGCCTCAACCTCCTGGTACGAGCAGTACTTC.

In its sample, this clonotype was seen a few times. The CDR3 region is CASSYRIGGANYGYTF. The CDR3 coding sequence is TGTGCCAGTAGTTATCGTATAGGAGGAGCTAACTATGGCTACACCTTC. The chain links TRBV19 to TRBJ1-2; D unclear. This CDR3 spans 16 amino acids. V lost 5 bases, J lost 0 bases, and 16 bases lay in between. Germline V gene lookup returns CDR1 LNHDA and CDR2 SQIVND (reference sequence).

The table lists this clonotype with many counts. CDR3 nucleotide sequence: TGTGCCAGCAGTTTATGGGGGGGGGACCTCACAGATACGCAGTATTTT. Translated, it gives CASSLWGGDLTDTQYF. The rearrangement links TRBV12-3 or TRBV12-4 to TRBJ2-3; 7 positions match TRBD2. This CDR3 contains 16 residues. Unmatched junction bases numbered 7, after V lost 2 bases and J lost 2 bases.

This clonotype was counted between two and nine times. The chain recombines TRBV5-8 with TRBJ2-3; 9 bases are shared with TRBD2. The J segment lost 11 bases and the V segment lost 5 bases, leaving 21 bases of the junction unmatched. This CDR3 has 17 amino acids. CDR1 is SGHTS and CDR2 is YDEGEE in the germline V gene. The CDR3 nucleotides read TGTGCCAGCAGTCAAGCAGCGGGAGGTGGCAGTGGGAGGTGGCAGTATTTT. It encodes CASSQAAGGGSGRWQYF.

This clonotype came up many times. The V gene is TRBV6-1, the J gene TRBJ1-1, with D tentatively TRBD1 (6 bases). V lost 10 bases, J lost 7 bases, and 13 bases lay in between. The CDR3 is 11 amino acids. CDR1 and CDR2 (germline): MNHNS, SASEGT. The CDR3 protein is CANRGGGEAFF. The DNA of the CDR3 is TGTGCCAACAGAGGAGGGGGTGAAGCTTTCTTT.

This clonotype was seen a handful of times. J is TRBJ1-5 and V is TRBV4-1; perhaps TRBD1 as D (5 bases). This CDR3 is 16 amino acids long. Germline values: CDR1 MGHRA, CDR2 YSYEKL. The germline V and J ends were trimmed by 5 bases and 2 bases, with 16 bases remaining between them. The CDR3 nucleotides are TGCGCCAGCAGCAACAATGGGGGAGGGCGCAATCAGCCCCAGCATTTT. Amino acid sequence: CASSNNGGGRNQPQHF.

This clonotype was counted a few times. This chain links TRBV7-2 with TRBJ2-2; tentatively, D is TRBD2 (7 bases). This CDR3 is built from 13 residues. V was trimmed by 4 bases and J by 6 bases, leaving 9 bases between them. Germline CDR1 reads SGHTA; CDR2 reads FQGNSA. CDR3: CASSWGGPGELFF. CDR3 in DNA: TGTGCCAGCAGCTGGGGGGGGCCCGGGGAGCTGTTTTTT.